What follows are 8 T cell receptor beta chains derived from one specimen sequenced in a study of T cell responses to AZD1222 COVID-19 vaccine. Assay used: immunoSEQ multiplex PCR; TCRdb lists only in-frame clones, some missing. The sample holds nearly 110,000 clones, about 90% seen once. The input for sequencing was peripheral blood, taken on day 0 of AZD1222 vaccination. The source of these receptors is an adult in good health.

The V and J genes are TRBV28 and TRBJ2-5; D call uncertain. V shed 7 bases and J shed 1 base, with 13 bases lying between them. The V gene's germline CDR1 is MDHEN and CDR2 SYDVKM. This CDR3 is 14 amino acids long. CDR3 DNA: TGTGCCAGCACCTCAACTGGGCCCCAAGAGACCCAGTACTTC. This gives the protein CASTSTGPQETQYF.

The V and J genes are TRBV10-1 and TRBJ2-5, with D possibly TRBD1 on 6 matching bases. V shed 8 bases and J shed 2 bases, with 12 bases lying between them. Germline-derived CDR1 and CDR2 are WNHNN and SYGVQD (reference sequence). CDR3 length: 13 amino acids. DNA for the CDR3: TGCGCCAGCGGAGGACAGCTACAAGAGACCCAGTACTTC. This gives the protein CASGGQLQETQYF.

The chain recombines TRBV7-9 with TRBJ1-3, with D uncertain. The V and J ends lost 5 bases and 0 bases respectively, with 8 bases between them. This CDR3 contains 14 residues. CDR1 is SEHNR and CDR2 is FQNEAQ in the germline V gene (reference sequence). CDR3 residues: CASSPENSGNTIYF. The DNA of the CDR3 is TGTGCCAGCAGCCCCGAGAACTCTGGAAACACCATATATTTT.

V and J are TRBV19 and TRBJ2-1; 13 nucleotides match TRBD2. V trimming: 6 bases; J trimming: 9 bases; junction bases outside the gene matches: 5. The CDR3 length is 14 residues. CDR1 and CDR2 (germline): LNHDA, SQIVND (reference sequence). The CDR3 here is CASRTGLAGVEQFF. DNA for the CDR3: TGTGCCAGTAGAACAGGACTAGCGGGAGTTGAGCAGTTCTTC.

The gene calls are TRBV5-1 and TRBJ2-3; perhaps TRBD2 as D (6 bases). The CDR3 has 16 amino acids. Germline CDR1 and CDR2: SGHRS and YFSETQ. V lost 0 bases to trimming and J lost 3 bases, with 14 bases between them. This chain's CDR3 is CASSLDRLAGTDTQYF. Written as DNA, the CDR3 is TGCGCCAGCAGCTTGGATCGCCTCGCGGGGACAGATACGCAGTATTTT.

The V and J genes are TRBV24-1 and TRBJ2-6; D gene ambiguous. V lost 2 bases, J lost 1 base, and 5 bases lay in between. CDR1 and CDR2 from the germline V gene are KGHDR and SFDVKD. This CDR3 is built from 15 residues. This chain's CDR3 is CATSDSTSGANVLTF. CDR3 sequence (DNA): TGTGCCACCAGTGATTCGACGTCTGGGGCCAACGTCCTGACTTTC.

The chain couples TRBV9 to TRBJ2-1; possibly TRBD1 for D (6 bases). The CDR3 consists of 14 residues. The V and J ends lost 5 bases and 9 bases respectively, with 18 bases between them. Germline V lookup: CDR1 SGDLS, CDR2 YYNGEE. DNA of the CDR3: TGTGCCAGCAGTTCCCGGACAGCCGGAGGTGAGCAGTTCTTC. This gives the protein CASSSRTAGGEQFF.

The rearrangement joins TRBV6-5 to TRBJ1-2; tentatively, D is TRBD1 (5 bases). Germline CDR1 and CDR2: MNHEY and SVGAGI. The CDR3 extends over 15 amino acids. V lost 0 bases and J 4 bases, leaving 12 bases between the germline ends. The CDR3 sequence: CASSYSGRASYGYTF. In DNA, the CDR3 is TGTGCCAGCAGTTACTCGGGCAGGGCGTCCTATGGCTACACCTTC.